This T cell receptor beta chain appears in the sequencing data of a study of control samples from healthy donors and cancer patients. This table comes from immunoSEQ multiplex PCR, and its TCRdb copy is limited to in-frame clones, with some not included. Among some 410,000 clones listed, 80% to 95% were seen once. V lost 0 bases and J lost 3, with 11 bases in between. The CDR3 loop spans 15 amino acids. The germline CDR1 and CDR2 sequences are SGHVS and FNYEAQ. The chain employs TRBV7-6 and TRBJ2-5; a weak D match, TRBD1 (6 bases). The source is a man aged 35-49 years with head and neck cancer. Sequences were obtained from PBMCs. The CDR3 sequence: CASSLARGTKETQYF. CDR3 bases: TGTGCCAGCAGCTTAGCGAGGGGGACAAAAGAGACCCAGTACTTC.